This T cell receptor (beta chain) was captured in a study of blood T cell repertoires in COVID-19. Study background: Samples taken during acute and convalescent COVID-19 were collected in the United States, Italy and Spain.

The CDR3 is 14 residues long. The germline V gene encodes CDR1 MNHEY and CDR2 SVGAGI. V shed 7 bases and J 8 bases; nucleotides not matched to a gene: 12. Profiled with immunoSEQ multiplex PCR; TCRdb holds only in-frame clones, not every one. The data contain over 300,000 clones, around 90% of them singletons. V usage is TRBV6-5 and J usage is TRBJ1-2; 8 bases agree with TRBD1. Material: peripheral blood. The sequence derives from a man between 18 and 35 years old with active or convalescent COVID-19. CDR3 nucleotides: TGTGCCAGCATCAACACCGGGACAGGAGGGGGCTACACCTTC. Its protein is CASINTGTGGGYTF.